This T cell receptor beta chain originates from a study of PD-L1 blockade in urothelial cancer. CDR1 and CDR2 (germline): SGHDT, YYEEEE. V gave up 0 bases and J gave up 1 base, with 5 bases separating them. This CDR3 is built from 14 residues. Data came from immunoSEQ multiplex PCR; TCRdb stores just in-frame clones and leaves some out. The sample contains about 120,000 clones, under 95% of which appear only once. The time point: peripheral blood 6 weeks after treatment start. V is TRBV5-6 and J is TRBJ1-3; unclear D gene. The starting material was PBMCs, obtained around atezolizumab (anti-PD-L1) treatment. The clonotype was recovered from a man aged 55 to 70 with urothelial cancer. CDR3 DNA: TGTGCCAGCAGCTTGGCAGGTTCTGGAAACACCATATATTTT. Translated: CASSLAGSGNTIYF.